This TCR beta chain is drawn from a study of CD8+CD57+ T cells in acquired aplastic anemia. Background on the study: Sorted CD4+ and CD8+ cell DNA averaged approximately 3 ug. Findings and caveats of the study: There were approximately 27 CD8+ CDR3 sequences that occurred in both patients and controls.

The patients chosen for sequencing had shown expansion of CD8+CD57+ cells (detected by flow cytometry). A severe acquired aplastic anemia diagnosis applied to all patients. Each patient gave a blood sample that was collected before any therapy had been received. Germline CDR1 and CDR2: SGHVS and FNYEAQ. The CDR3 has 15 residues. Trimming pared 5 bases from V and 4 bases from J, leaving 16 bases between. Genomic DNA was employed as the template in profiling TCR beta VDJ and CDR3. TCRdb itself ran the reads through MiXCR, one entry per CDR3 protein. The sample includes some 150,000 distinct CDR3 sequences, 45% to 55% of them seen just once. This clonotype was counted at least ten times. Its antigen is unknown.

The receptor was isolated from a human donor with aplastic anemia. The chain has TRBV7-6 and TRBJ2-3; D possibly corresponds to TRBD1 (8 bases). Material for sequencing was sorted CD4+, CD8+, or CD8+CD57+ T cells (not recorded which) from PBMCs. In nucleotides, the CDR3 is TGTGCCAGCAGCGGGCGACAGGGGAGGGCAGATACGCAGTATTTT. This encodes CASSGRQGRADTQYF. Together with reference TRBV7-6 and TRBJ2-3, the CDR3 gives the full variable domain: GAGVSQSPRYKVTKRGQDVALRCDPISGHVSLYWYRQALGQGPEFLTYFNYEAQQDKSGLPNDRFSAERPEGSISTLTIQRTEQRDSAMYRCASSGRQGRADTQYFGPGTRLTVL.